Detailed here is one TCR beta chain. What it binds is not known. This specimen comes from a study of cytomegalovirus exposure and HLA in healthy donors. Study results and caveats: Solely CMV serostatus was available to characterize immune exposure.

The PCR contained 60 Vbeta and 13 Jbeta primers. Data came from immunoSEQ multiplex PCR; TCRdb stores just in-frame clones and leaves some out. This table has fewer than 200,000 clones, approximately 67% appearing once. The specimen sequenced was PBMCs. The receptor was isolated from a woman aged 18-29 years in good health and CMV-seropositive.

CDR3 coding DNA: TGTGCCAGCAGCGCCCTAAAGCGGGGGGGCACAGATACGCAGTATTTT. It yields the protein CASSALKRGGTDTQYF. The chain recombines TRBV5-6 with TRBJ2-3; 9 bases match TRBD2. Germline V CDR1 and CDR2: SGHDT, YYEEEE. This CDR3 is 16 amino acids long. V shed 4 bases, J shed 1 base, and the junction held 7 bases outside the gene matches.